The 27 T cell receptor beta chains given below trace back to one sample, sequenced in a study of blood T cell repertoires in COVID-19 (TCRdb year 2020). Library preparation employed the immunoSEQ multiplex PCR assay. This is the immuneACCESS table as TCRdb keeps it, with only in-frame sequences that have V and J called. A part of the clones is gone; compared with another copy, unresolved V genes explain less than half, and the rest is unexplained. Within this sample are about 400,000 clones, with about 88% of them counted one time only. Around 2.9% of the sample is in the top ten clones. Sequenced input: peripheral blood. All receptors derive from a human donor in a cohort sampled during active COVID-19.

V gene TRBV5-1 combines with J gene TRBJ2-7, with 10 bases lining up with TRBD2. V was pared by 3 bases and J by 4 bases, with 10 bases of the junction left unmatched. CDR3 size: 16 residues. Germline CDR1 and CDR2: SGHRS and YFSETQ. The CDR3 region is CASSSTRTSGAYEQYF. The CDR3 nucleotides are TGCGCCAGCAGCTCAACTAGGACTAGCGGAGCTTACGAGCAGTACTTC.

The rearrangement links TRBV27 to TRBJ2-7; 7 bases map to TRBD1. J gave up 4 bases and V 3 bases, and 9 bases lay outside the gene matches. Looked up from germline, CDR1 is MNHEY and CDR2 is SMNVEV (reference sequence). The CDR3 sequence is 15 residues long. The CDR3 DNA reads TGTGCCAGCAGTTTTAAGGGGGCTTCTGTTTACGAGCAGTACTTC. Its protein is CASSFKGASVYEQYF.

The rearrangement uses TRBV2 and TRBJ1-2, with 8 bases matching TRBD1. The CDR3 is 15 amino acids. V was pared by 6 bases and J by 3 bases, with 9 bases of the junction left unmatched. CDR1 is SNHLY, CDR2 FYNNEI, per germline. In nucleotides, the CDR3 is TGTGCCAGCAGCTACCGGCCAGGGGGCGACTATGGCTACACCTTC. Amino acid sequence: CASSYRPGGDYGYTF. The full variable domain, with the rest looked up from reference TRBV2 and TRBJ1-2, is EPEVTQTPSHQVTQMGQEVILRCVPISNHLYFYWYRQILGQKVEFLVSFYNNEISEKSEIFDDQFSVERPDGSNFTLKIRSTKLEDSAMYFCASSYRPGGDYGYTFGSGTRLTVV.

Here the CDR3 reads CAISELSHSPLHF. The CDR3 coding sequence is TGTGCCATCAGTGAGCTGAGTCATTCACCCCTCCACTTT. J is TRBJ1-6 and V is TRBV10-3; the D is unclear. CDR1 and CDR2 from the germline V gene are ENHRY and SYGVKD. This CDR3 is built from 13 residues. The ends were cut back, 2 bases at V and 8 bases at J, with 7 bases in the middle.

The chain couples TRBV3-1 (or the pseudogene TRBV3-2) to TRBJ1-2; D remains ambiguous. The germline V gene encodes CDR1 LGHDT and CDR2 YNNKEL (reference sequence). The V gene lost 4 bases and the J gene lost 3 bases, with 6 bases spanning the gap. The CDR3 runs 12 residues. The CDR3 region is CASSRSDYGYTF. CDR3 DNA sequence: TGTGCCAGCAGCCGCTCAGACTATGGCTACACCTTC.

The chain links TRBV6-5 to TRBJ2-5, with a tentative D call TRBD1 (5 bases). V was trimmed by 10 bases and J by 4 bases, leaving 19 bases between them. CDR3 length equals 14 residues. The germline CDR1 and CDR2 sequences are MNHEY and SVGAGI. CDR3 DNA: TGTGCCATCACCCGCCTGACAGTAGGAGAGACCCAGTACTTC. Its protein product is CAITRLTVGETQYF.

This clone was picked up one time. The chain joins TRBV29-1 to TRBJ2-7, with TRBD2 as a possible D gene (6 bases). The CDR3 consists of 12 residues. V was cut by 7 bases and J by 6 bases, with 16 bases left in between. The germline V gene has CDR1 SQVTM and CDR2 ANQGSEA. CDR3: CSGRDSSREQYF. CDR3 nucleotide sequence: TGCAGCGGCCGGGACTCTTCCCGCGAGCAGTACTTC.

The rearrangement uses TRBV5-1 and TRBJ1-1; D remains unclear. The V and J ends lost 6 bases and 5 bases respectively, with 11 bases between them. The germline gives CDR1 SGHRS, CDR2 YFSETQ. This CDR3 contains 12 residues. CDR3 protein: CASKQEGTEAFF. As DNA, the CDR3 is TGCGCCAGCAAACAAGAGGGTACTGAAGCTTTCTTT. Full variable domain (missing parts from reference TRBV5-1 and TRBJ1-1): KAGVTQTPRYLIKTRGQQVTLSCSPISGHRSVSWYQQTPGQGLQFLFEYFSETQRNKGNFPGRFSGRQFSNSRSEMNVSTLELGDSALYLCASKQEGTEAFFGQGTRLTVV.

This clone has a handful of counts. The chain couples TRBV4-1 to TRBJ1-1; TRBD1 might be the D (5 bases). There are 15 residues in the CDR3. V gave up 3 bases and J gave up 0 bases, with 11 bases separating them. Germline lookup yields CDR1 MGHRA and CDR2 YSYEKL. CDR3 loop: CASSQEGLMNTEAFF. In nucleotides, the CDR3 is TGCGCCAGCAGCCAGGAGGGACTGATGAACACTGAAGCTTTCTTT.

The rearrangement joins TRBV19 to TRBJ2-2; D might be TRBD1 (5 bases). This CDR3 spans 14 amino acids. The germline V and J ends were trimmed by 5 bases and 1 base, with 8 bases remaining between them. Germline V gene sequence: CDR1 LNHDA, CDR2 SQIVND (reference sequence). In DNA, the CDR3 is TGTGCCAGTAGTGAGACAGAGAACACCGGGGAGCTGTTTTTT. Translated: CASSETENTGELFF.

The V and J genes are TRBV6-5 and TRBJ2-7; D ambiguous. CDR3 length: 12 amino acids. Germline lookup yields CDR1 MNHEY and CDR2 SVGAGI. Trimming shortened V by 10 bases and J by 5 bases, and 15 bases separated the two germline ends. CDR3 sequence: CATKRSSNEQYF. CDR3 in DNA: TGTGCCACTAAACGGAGTTCCAACGAGCAGTACTTC.

V is TRBV25-1 and J is TRBJ1-3, with D perhaps TRBD1 (5 bases). The CDR3 has 15 residues. Germline values: CDR1 MGHDK, CDR2 SYGVNS. V was cut by 8 bases and J by 2 bases, with 16 bases left in between. The CDR3 DNA reads as TGTGCCAGCCGTGCACCCGGGACTCCTGGAAACACCATATATTTT. This codes for CASRAPGTPGNTIYF.

The chain couples TRBV14 to TRBJ2-2, with 12 nucleotides matching TRBD2. Trimming cost V 0 bases and J 5 bases; bases outside gene matches: 4. The CDR3 sequence is 17 residues long. Germline loops: CDR1 SGHDN, CDR2 FVKESK. DNA of the CDR3: TGTGCCAGCAGCCAAGAGGGGACTAGCGGGTGGACCGGGGAGCTGTTTTTT. This encodes CASSQEGTSGWTGELFF.

The chain is built from TRBV7-3 and TRBJ2-2; 11 bases agree with TRBD2. The CDR3 runs to 15 residues. V trimming: 4 bases; J trimming: 6 bases; junction bases outside the gene matches: 4. Looked up from germline, CDR1 is SGHTA and CDR2 is FQGTGA. The CDR3 protein is CASSSGTSGAGELFF. In DNA form, the CDR3 reads TGTGCCAGCAGCTCCGGGACTAGCGGAGCCGGGGAGCTGTTTTTT.

The chain links TRBV28 to TRBJ1-2, with 8 nucleotides matching TRBD1. CDR3 length: 13 amino acids. V was pared by 8 bases and J by 8 bases, with 10 bases of the junction left unmatched. Per the germline V gene, CDR1 is MDHEN and CDR2 is SYDVKM. The CDR3 nucleotides are TGTGCCAGCGAATATGGCGCAGGGGGCGGCTACACCTTC. Translation: CASEYGAGGGYTF.

This clone turned up a few times. The chain combines TRBV5-6 with TRBJ1-5; no clear D. The CDR3 loop spans 16 amino acids. Trimming took off 0 bases at V and 0 bases at J, with 10 bases between the two ends. The germline V gene has CDR1 SGHDT and CDR2 YYEEEE. The CDR3 DNA follows: TGTGCCAGCAGCTTGGGGGGAGGGAATAGCAATCAGCCCCAGCATTTT. It is translated as CASSLGGGNSNQPQHF.

The chain couples TRBV2 to TRBJ2-3; D is uncertain. The germline gives CDR1 SNHLY, CDR2 FYNNEI. The length of the CDR3 is 14 residues. Trimming cost V 8 bases and J 2 bases, with 14 bases left between them. CDR3: CASAGPTYTDTQYF. DNA for the CDR3: TGTGCCAGCGCCGGTCCCACTTACACAGATACGCAGTATTTT.

The chain employs TRBV10-3 and TRBJ1-5; D perhaps matches TRBD1 (6 bases). The CDR3 is 16 amino acids. CDR1 ENHRY and CDR2 SYGVKD come from the germline V gene. Trimming stripped 4 bases from V and 5 bases from J, with 18 bases between. The CDR3 DNA is TGTGCCATCAGTGGAGAACAGGGCCCCCAGCATCAGCCCCAGCATTTT. This gives the protein CAISGEQGPQHQPQHF.

V and J are TRBV6-5 and TRBJ2-5; 9 bases map to TRBD1. The CDR3 contains 14 residues. V lost 6 bases and J lost 4; bases outside the gene matches: 6. Germline V gene lookup returns CDR1 MNHEY and CDR2 SVGAGI. CDR3 coding DNA: TGTGCCAGCAGATACGACAGGGGGTCAGAGACCCAGTACTTC. This encodes CASRYDRGSETQYF.

This chain connects TRBV9 to TRBJ2-7, with 9 bases lining up with TRBD2. Trimming removed 1 base from V and 5 bases from J; junction bases left unmatched: 10. This CDR3 comprises 16 residues. Germline CDR1 is SGDLS and CDR2 is YYNGEE. The DNA of the CDR3 is TGTGCCAGCAGCGTATCCGCGGGGGGGCCTCTGCACGAGCAGTACTTC. Translating it yields CASSVSAGGPLHEQYF. The full variable domain, in which reference TRBV9 and TRBJ2-7 provide the parts outside the CDR3, is DSGVTQTPKHLITATGQRVTLRCSPRSGDLSVYWYQQSLDQGLQFLIQYYNGEERAKGNILERFSAQQFPDLHSELNLSSLELGDSALYFCASSVSAGGPLHEQYFGPGTRLTVT.

The chain uses TRBV3-1 (or the pseudogene TRBV3-2) and TRBJ2-1; 7 bases are a match to TRBD2. The CDR3 contains 16 residues. In germline, CDR1 is LGHDT, CDR2 YNNKEL (reference sequence). V trimming: 4 bases; J trimming: 5 bases; junction bases outside the gene matches: 11. In nucleotides, the CDR3 is TGTGCCAGCAGCCCAGAAGCGGGAAGATTTGACAATGAGCAGTTCTTC. It encodes CASSPEAGRFDNEQFF.

There are a few counts of this clone. The chain uses TRBV7-9 and TRBJ2-5; 7 bases map to TRBD1. The V gene end was trimmed by 7 bases and the J gene end by 1 base; junction bases not matched to a gene: 9. In germline, CDR1 is SEHNR, CDR2 FQNEAQ (reference sequence). This CDR3 contains 15 residues. The CDR3 region is CASTKHNRGQETQYF. CDR3 nucleotide sequence: TGTGCCAGCACCAAGCATAACAGGGGCCAAGAGACCCAGTACTTC.

The chain has TRBV5-1 and TRBJ2-7; D uncertain. V was shortened by 0 bases and J by 2 bases, with 9 bases between the two germline ends. The CDR3 has 14 amino acids. Germline V lookup: CDR1 SGHRS, CDR2 YFSETQ. As DNA, the CDR3 is TGCGCCAGCAGCTTGGGACTCGATACCTACGAGCAGTACTTC. Protein: CASSLGLDTYEQYF.

V usage is TRBV5-8 and J usage is TRBJ2-3; perhaps TRBD2 as D (6 bases). V lost 5 bases and J 2 bases, leaving 15 bases between the germline ends. The CDR3 spans 15 residues. Germline V gives CDR1 SGHTS, CDR2 YDEGEE. CDR3 sequence: CASREGRGNTDTQYF. In DNA, the CDR3 is TGTGCCAGCAGGGAAGGGCGCGGGAACACAGATACGCAGTATTTT.

The chain links TRBV7-2 to TRBJ2-1, with 13 bases lining up with TRBD2. V shed 2 bases and J 7 bases; nucleotides not matched to a gene: 2. Looked up from germline, CDR1 is SGHTA and CDR2 is FQGNSA. CDR3 length: 15 residues. The CDR3 here is CASSLPGLAGNEQFF. As DNA, the CDR3 is TGTGCCAGCAGCTTACCGGGACTAGCGGGAAATGAGCAGTTCTTC.

The chain employs TRBV3-1 (or the pseudogene TRBV3-2) and TRBJ2-1, with D possibly being TRBD2 (6 bases). CDR1 and CDR2 (germline): LGHDT, YNNKEL (reference sequence). The CDR3 is 16 amino acids. V was shortened by 4 bases and J by 6 bases, with 19 bases between the two germline ends. The DNA of the CDR3 is TGTGCCAGCAGCCTCTCGGGTAAGGGGACTTCCAATGAGCAGTTCTTC. It yields the protein CASSLSGKGTSNEQFF.

Ten or more counts support this clone. The chain combines TRBV5-5 with TRBJ2-7, with TRBD2 matching over 9 bases. The trim removed 3 bases at V and 0 bases at J, leaving 4 bases unmatched. The CDR3 runs 15 residues. In germline, CDR1 is SGHKS, CDR2 YYEKEE (reference sequence). CDR3 sequence reads: CASSSTSGSSYEQYF. CDR3 sequence (DNA): TGTGCCAGCAGCTCGACTAGCGGAAGCTCCTACGAGCAGTACTTC.